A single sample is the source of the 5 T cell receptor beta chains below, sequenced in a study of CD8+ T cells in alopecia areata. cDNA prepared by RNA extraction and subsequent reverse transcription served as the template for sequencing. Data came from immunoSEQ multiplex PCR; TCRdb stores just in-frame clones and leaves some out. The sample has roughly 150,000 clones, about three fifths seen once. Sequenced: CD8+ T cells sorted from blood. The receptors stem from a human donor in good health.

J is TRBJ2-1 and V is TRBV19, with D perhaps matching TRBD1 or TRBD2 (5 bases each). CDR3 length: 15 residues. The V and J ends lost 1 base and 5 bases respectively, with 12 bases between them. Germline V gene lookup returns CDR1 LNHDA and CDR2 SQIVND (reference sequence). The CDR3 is CASSIGSGRHNEQFF. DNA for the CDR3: TGTGCCAGTAGTATAGGGTCGGGACGGCACAATGAGCAGTTCTTC.

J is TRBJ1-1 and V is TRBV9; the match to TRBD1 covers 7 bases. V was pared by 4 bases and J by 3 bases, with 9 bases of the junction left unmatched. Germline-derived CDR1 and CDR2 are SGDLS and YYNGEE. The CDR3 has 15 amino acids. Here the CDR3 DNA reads TGTGCCAGCAGCACAATAACAGGGGTCGACACTGAAGCTTTCTTT. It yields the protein CASSTITGVDTEAFF. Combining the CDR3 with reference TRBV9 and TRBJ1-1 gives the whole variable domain DSGVTQTPKHLITATGQRVTLRCSPRSGDLSVYWYQQSLDQGLQFLIQYYNGEERAKGNILERFSAQQFPDLHSELNLSSLELGDSALYFCASSTITGVDTEAFFGQGTRLTVV.

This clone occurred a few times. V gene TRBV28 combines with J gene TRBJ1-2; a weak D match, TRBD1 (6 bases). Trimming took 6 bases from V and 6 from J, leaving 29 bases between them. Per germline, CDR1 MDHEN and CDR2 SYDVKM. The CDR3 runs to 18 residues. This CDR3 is CASSRDTQALYTLNGYTF. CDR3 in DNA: TGTGCCAGCAGCCGGGACACCCAGGCCCTGTACACTCTAAATGGCTACACCTTC.

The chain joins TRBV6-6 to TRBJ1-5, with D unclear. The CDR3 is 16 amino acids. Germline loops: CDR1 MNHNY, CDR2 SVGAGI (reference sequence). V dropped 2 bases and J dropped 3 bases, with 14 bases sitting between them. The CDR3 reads CASSYEPVQDNQPQHF. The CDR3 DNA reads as TGTGCCAGCAGTTACGAGCCAGTACAAGACAATCAGCCCCAGCATTTT.

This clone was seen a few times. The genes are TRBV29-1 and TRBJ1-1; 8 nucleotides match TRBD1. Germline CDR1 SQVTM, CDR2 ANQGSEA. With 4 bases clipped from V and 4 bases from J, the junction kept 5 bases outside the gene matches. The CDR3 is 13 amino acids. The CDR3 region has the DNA TGCAGCGTTGCAGGGGGCGGGAGCACTGAAGCTTTCTTT. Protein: CSVAGGGSTEAFF.